Presented here are 23 T cell receptor beta chains from one specimen sequenced in a study of T cell responses to AZD1222 COVID-19 vaccine. The assay was immunoSEQ multiplex PCR, and TCRdb's table has in-frame clones only and misses some. Found here are 150,000 or so clones, about 85% of them singletons; the top ten hold roughly 6.9%. The sequences come from peripheral blood, collected after recovery from COVID-19. Receptors were obtained from an adult who had recovered from COVID-19.

The count of this clone is one. The rearrangement joins TRBV19 to TRBJ2-1; D is perhaps TRBD1 (6 bases). The CDR3 has 16 amino acids. Germline CDR1 is LNHDA and CDR2 is SQIVND (reference sequence). V was clipped by 6 bases and J by 1 base, with 16 bases between them. The CDR3 protein is CASSASWDKSYNEQFF. CDR3 bases: TGTGCCAGTAGCGCTTCGTGGGACAAATCCTACAATGAGCAGTTCTTC.

V usage is TRBV12-3 or TRBV12-4 and J usage is TRBJ1-5; maybe TRBD1 (6 bases). The CDR3 is made up of 13 amino acids. V lost 8 bases to trimming and J lost 1 base, with 9 bases between them. For the CDR3, the DNA is TGTGCCAGCGGGGGCAGGAGCAATCAGCCCCAGCATTTT. Protein: CASGGRSNQPQHF.

The chain couples TRBV5-1 to TRBJ2-5; D is tentatively TRBD1 or TRBD2 (5 bases each). The CDR3 sequence is 12 residues long. Trimming took 1 base from V and 7 from J, leaving 8 bases between them. Germline V gene data show CDR1 as SGHRS and CDR2 as YFSETQ. The CDR3 region has the DNA TGCGCCAGCAGCTTGATTGGGGGGACCCAGTACTTC. Translation gives CASSLIGGTQYF.

The gene calls are TRBV12-3 or TRBV12-4 and TRBJ1-2; possibly TRBD1 for D (5 bases). The V end was cut by 3 bases, the J end by 4 bases, with 9 bases between. The CDR3 runs 13 residues. This CDR3 is CASSFQGAYGYTF. For the CDR3, the DNA is TGTGCCAGCAGTTTTCAAGGGGCCTATGGCTACACCTTC.

This chain connects TRBV5-4 to TRBJ1-2; D not resolved. The length of the CDR3 is 18 residues. The germline V gene encodes CDR1 SGHNT and CDR2 YYREEE (reference sequence). Trimming cost V 3 bases and J 3 bases, with 24 bases left between them. The chain's CDR3 is CASSSGSRQDRFDYGYTF. CDR3 nucleotides: TGTGCCAGCAGCTCGGGAAGCCGGCAGGATCGATTTGACTATGGCTACACCTTC.

The chain combines TRBV28 with TRBJ1-2; TRBD1 agrees at 7 bases. This CDR3 spans 14 amino acids. V lost 6 bases to trimming and J lost 4 bases; unmatched junction nucleotides: 8. Germline V gene sequence: CDR1 MDHEN, CDR2 SYDVKM. Written as DNA, the CDR3 is TGTGCCAGCAGCTTACCGGGACAGCCCTATGGCTACACCTTC. Translating gives CASSLPGQPYGYTF.

This clone is a singleton in its sample. The chain recombines TRBV2 with TRBJ2-1, with 9 bases aligning to TRBD2. The CDR3 loop spans 14 amino acids. From germline, CDR1 is SNHLY and CDR2 FYNNEI. The V and J ends lost 4 bases and 5 bases, in that order; junction bases with no gene match: 3. Here the CDR3 reads CASSALAGNNEQFF. The DNA for the CDR3 is TGTGCCAGCAGTGCTCTAGCGGGAAACAATGAGCAGTTCTTC.

The chain couples TRBV5-4 to TRBJ2-2, with 7 bases matching TRBD1. CDR1 and CDR2 (germline): SGHNT, YYREEE (reference sequence). This CDR3 contains 15 residues. After removal of 3 bases from V and 2 bases from J, the junction contained 4 bases not matched to a gene. CDR3 loop: CASSSDRVNTGELFF. The CDR3 bases are TGTGCCAGCAGCTCCGACAGGGTAAACACCGGGGAGCTGTTTTTT.

The chain uses TRBV28 and TRBJ2-7; TRBD1 matches at 8 bases. V gave up 1 base and J gave up 2 bases; unmatched junction bases: 4. The CDR3 is made up of 15 amino acids. Germline loops: CDR1 MDHEN, CDR2 SYDVKM. The CDR3 here is CASSLSATGAYEQYF. The CDR3, as DNA: TGTGCCAGCAGTTTATCCGCGACAGGGGCCTACGAGCAGTACTTC. Supplemented by reference TRBV28 and TRBJ2-7, the full variable domain reads DVKVTQSSRYLVKRTGEKVFLECVQDMDHENMFWYRQDPGLGLRLIYFSYDVKMKEKGDIPEGYSVSREKKERFSLILESASTNQTSMYLCASSLSATGAYEQYFGPGTRLTVT.

This chain uses TRBV28 with TRBJ1-1; no reliable D call. The CDR3 extends over 14 amino acids. Trimming left V 4 bases short and J 1 base short, with 10 bases between. Germline values: CDR1 MDHEN, CDR2 SYDVKM. As DNA, the CDR3 is TGTGCCAGCAGTTCATATCCAGCGAACACTGAAGCTTTCTTT. Protein product: CASSSYPANTEAFF.

The rearrangement uses TRBV7-5 and TRBJ1-3; no check of the table's D call, TRBD1, against the DNA was made. TRBV7-5 is flagged as a pseudogene. The CDR3 is 16 residues long. In DNA form, the CDR3 reads TGTGTCAGACGGCCCGGGGACAGCGGGTATGGAAACACCATATATTTT. It codes for CVRRPGDSGYGNTIYF.

This chain joins TRBV27 and TRBJ1-1; D remains ambiguous. CDR1 is MNHEY, CDR2 SMNVEV, per germline (reference sequence). CDR3 length: 15 amino acids. V shed 5 bases and J shed 0 bases, with 13 bases lying between them. CDR3 loop: CASSVLRGMNTEAFF. The CDR3, as DNA: TGTGCCAGCAGTGTCCTCCGAGGGATGAACACTGAAGCTTTCTTT.

The V and J genes are TRBV7-2 and TRBJ1-3; possibly TRBD1 for D (5 bases). The V gene's germline CDR1 is SGHTA and CDR2 FQGNSA. Trimming removed 5 bases at V and 0 bases at J, with 14 bases between. The length of the CDR3 is 16 residues. Written as DNA, the CDR3 is TGTGCCAGCAGCACTGGGGACTTCAGCTCTGGAAACACCATATATTTT. Translated: CASSTGDFSSGNTIYF.

The rearrangement links TRBV6-6 to TRBJ2-7, with D unclear. The V gene lost 2 bases and the J gene lost 6 bases, with 8 bases spanning the gap. The CDR3 totals 12 residues. Looked up from germline, CDR1 is MNHNY and CDR2 is SVGAGI (reference sequence). For the CDR3, the DNA is TGTGCCAGCAGTTACCCCCGCGGCGAGCAGTACTTC. This encodes CASSYPRGEQYF.

On this clone itself: At the DNA level, this CDR3 is encoded by other sequences in the same sample as well. The rearrangement joins TRBV12-3 or TRBV12-4 to TRBJ2-1; no firm D call. Trimming removed 6 bases from V and 7 bases from J, with 7 bases in between. This CDR3 contains 11 residues. The CDR3 nucleotides read TGTGCCAGCAGCTTGGGGAATGAGCAGTTCTTC. Its protein product is CASSLGNEQFF.

This clone was detected once. The CDR3 loop is CASTLTNYNEQFF. As DNA, the CDR3 is TGTGCCAGCACCCTCACGAACTACAATGAGCAGTTCTTC. This chain connects TRBV7-8 to TRBJ2-1, with D hard to call. The length of the CDR3 is 13 residues. Trimming stripped 7 bases from V and 3 bases from J, with 10 bases between. Germline lookup yields CDR1 SGHVS and CDR2 FQNEAQ.

This rearrangement joins TRBV5-6 to TRBJ2-2; no definite D call. The V gene lost 5 bases and the J gene lost 3 bases, with 8 bases spanning the gap. The length of the CDR3 is 13 residues. The germline gives CDR1 SGHDT, CDR2 YYEEEE. DNA for the CDR3: TGTGCCAGCAGACGAAGGGACACCGGGGAGCTGTTTTTT. The encoded protein is CASRRRDTGELFF.

V gene TRBV5-4 combines with J gene TRBJ1-6; 7 positions match TRBD1. The V gene end was trimmed by 7 bases and the J gene end by 5 bases; junction bases not matched to a gene: 6. This CDR3 is built from 14 residues. The germline CDR1 and CDR2 sequences are SGHNT and YYREEE (reference sequence). Written as DNA, the CDR3 is TGTGCCAGCCAACAGGGGACGGATAATTCACCCCTCCACTTT. Its translation: CASQQGTDNSPLHF.

The rearrangement joins TRBV11-2 to TRBJ2-7; the D is unclear. V was trimmed by 0 bases and J by 5 bases, leaving 8 bases between them. This CDR3 is 13 amino acids long. CDR1 is SGHAT, CDR2 FQNNGV, per germline. CDR3 protein: CASSLEVPNEQYF. DNA of the CDR3: TGTGCCAGCAGCTTAGAGGTACCAAACGAGCAGTACTTC. Using reference TRBV11-2 and TRBJ2-7 for the parts outside the CDR3, the full variable domain is EAGVAQSPRYKIIEKRQSVAFWCNPISGHATLYWYQQILGQGPKLLIQFQNNGVVDDSQLPKDRFSAERLKGVDSTLKIQPAKLEDSAVYLCASSLEVPNEQYFGPGTRLTVT.

The V call is TRBV6-1, the J call TRBJ1-5, with a weak D call TRBD1 (5 bases). The CDR3 is 16 residues long. CDR1 is MNHNS, CDR2 SASEGT, per germline. Trimming removed 4 bases from V and 0 bases from J, with 13 bases in between. DNA for the CDR3: TGTGCCAGCAGTGGGGGACTTATACTTAGCAATCAGCCCCAGCATTTT. The encoded protein is CASSGGLILSNQPQHF.

The V gene is TRBV6-5, the J gene TRBJ1-5; no reliable D call. This CDR3 has 12 residues. Per the germline V gene, CDR1 is MNHEY and CDR2 is SVGAGI. V gave up 6 bases and J gave up 7 bases, with 10 bases separating them. For the CDR3, the DNA is TGTGCCAGCAGCGTCCCCCGCCAGCCCCAGCATTTT. It translates to CASSVPRQPQHF.

The rearrangement uses TRBV9 and TRBJ1-3; D unclear. V was shortened by 0 bases and J by 2 bases, with 6 bases between the two germline ends. The CDR3 covers 14 residues. Germline V gene lookup returns CDR1 SGDLS and CDR2 YYNGEE. CDR3 sequence (DNA): TGTGCCAGCAGCGTAGAGTTCGCTGGAAACACCATATATTTT. It yields the protein CASSVEFAGNTIYF.

This clone has a single count. This sequence joins TRBV18 and TRBJ1-6; no definite D call. The length of the CDR3 is 15 residues. CDR1 is KGHSH and CDR2 is LQKENI in the germline V gene. The V and J ends lost 3 bases and 6 bases respectively, with 12 bases between them. The chain's CDR3 is CASSPEYGINSPLHF. The CDR3 coding sequence is TGTGCCAGCTCACCGGAATACGGAATTAATTCACCCCTCCACTTT.